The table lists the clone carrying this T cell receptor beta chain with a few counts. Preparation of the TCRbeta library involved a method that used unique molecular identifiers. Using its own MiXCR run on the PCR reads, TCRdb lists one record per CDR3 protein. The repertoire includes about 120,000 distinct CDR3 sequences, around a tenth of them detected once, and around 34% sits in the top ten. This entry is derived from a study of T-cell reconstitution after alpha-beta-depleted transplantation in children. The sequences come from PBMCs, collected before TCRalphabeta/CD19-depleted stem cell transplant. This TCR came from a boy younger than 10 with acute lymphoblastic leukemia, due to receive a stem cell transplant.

The CDR3 spells CASSLEVDNEQFF. CDR3 bases: TGTGCCAGCAGCTTAGAGGTTGACAATGAGCAGTTCTTC. V and J are TRBV7-9 and TRBJ2-1; D remains unclear. Germline assignment: CDR1 SEHNR and CDR2 FQNEAQ (reference sequence). CDR3 length: 13 amino acids. V gave up 1 base and J gave up 5 bases, with 6 bases separating them.